This is a list of T cell receptor beta chains from one sample in a study of cytomegalovirus exposure and HLA in healthy donors. The repertoire was sequenced with immunoSEQ multiplex PCR; TCRdb's copy has only in-frame clones and lacks some. This table holds 200,000 to 250,000 clones. Sequencing used PBMCs. The receptor set was obtained from a girl aged 2 to 10 in good health and CMV-seropositive. The CDR3 runs from the conserved cysteine through the conserved F or W.

TRBV25-1,TRBJ2-2,CASSENRGSGTGELFF
TRBV5-1,TRBJ2-2,CASTRTANTGELFF
TRBV7-8,TRBJ1-5,CASSPRDRAYSNQPQHF
TRBV11-2,TRBJ2-7,CASSLDFASSYEQYF
TRBV30,TRBJ1-5,CAWSVAAGNQPQHF
TRBV12-5,TRBJ2-3,CASGKGLGGTDTQYF
TRBV27,TRBJ2-1,CASNRGNEQFF
TRBV28,TRBJ2-7,CAHEREGRNEQYF
TRBV5-1,TRBJ2-3,CASGLASSTDTQYF
TRBV5-4,TRBJ2-3,CASSLRSGADTQYF
TRBV6-1,TRBJ2-3,CASSAGGGRTDTQYF